The clone carrying this T cell receptor (beta chain) came up once. Its antigen remains unknown. The data stem from a study of cytomegalovirus exposure and HLA in healthy donors. Study context: HLA-typed donors were the source of approximately 88 million unique TCRs, which an early data release held. General observations from the study: Per a later analysis, 15,000 to 20,000 TCR beta sequences showed association with HLA alleles at 0.05 false discovery rate.

Healthy bone marrow donors formed the donor group. PCR primers comprised 60 Vbeta and 13 Jbeta primers. Clones were read by immunoSEQ multiplex PCR, and TCRdb kept only the in-frame ones, dropping some. The sample carries 160,000 or so clones, over 70% recorded once. Germline V CDR1 and CDR2: MNHEY, SMNVEV (reference sequence). Trimming at V came to 3 bases and at J to 7 bases, leaving 6 bases not matched to a gene. The CDR3 length is 15 residues. The sequence derives from a man aged 25-40 years in good health and CMV-seronegative. The sequencing sample was made of PBMCs. The chain recombines TRBV27 with TRBJ2-1; 10 nucleotides match TRBD1. The CDR3 sequence: CASSLSRDRGNEQFF. As DNA, the CDR3 is TGTGCCAGCAGTTTGTCTCGGGACAGGGGAAATGAGCAGTTCTTC.